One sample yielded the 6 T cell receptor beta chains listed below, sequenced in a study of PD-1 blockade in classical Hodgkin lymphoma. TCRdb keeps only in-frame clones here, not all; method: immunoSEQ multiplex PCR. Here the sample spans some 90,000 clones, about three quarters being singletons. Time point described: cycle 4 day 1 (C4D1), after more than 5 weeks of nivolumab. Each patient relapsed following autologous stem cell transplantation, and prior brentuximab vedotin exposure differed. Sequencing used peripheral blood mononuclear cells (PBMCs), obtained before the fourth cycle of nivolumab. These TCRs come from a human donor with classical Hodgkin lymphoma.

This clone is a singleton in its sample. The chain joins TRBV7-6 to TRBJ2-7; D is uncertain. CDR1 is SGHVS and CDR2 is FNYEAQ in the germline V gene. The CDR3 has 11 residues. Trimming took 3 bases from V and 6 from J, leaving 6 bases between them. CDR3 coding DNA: TGTGCCAGCAGCTTTATTTCCGAGCAGTACTTC. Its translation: CASSFISEQYF.

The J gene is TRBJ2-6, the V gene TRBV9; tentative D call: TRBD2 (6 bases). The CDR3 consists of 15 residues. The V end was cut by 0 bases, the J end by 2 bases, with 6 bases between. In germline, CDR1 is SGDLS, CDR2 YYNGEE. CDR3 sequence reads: CASSVGEAGANVLTF. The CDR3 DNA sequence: TGTGCCAGCAGCGTAGGGGAGGCTGGGGCCAACGTCCTGACTTTC.

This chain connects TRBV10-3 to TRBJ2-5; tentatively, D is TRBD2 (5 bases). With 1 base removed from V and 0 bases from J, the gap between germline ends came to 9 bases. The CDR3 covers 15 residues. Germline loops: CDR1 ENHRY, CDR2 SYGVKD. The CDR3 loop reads CAISEFPGNQETQYF. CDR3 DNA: TGTGCCATCAGTGAGTTTCCGGGAAACCAAGAGACCCAGTACTTC.

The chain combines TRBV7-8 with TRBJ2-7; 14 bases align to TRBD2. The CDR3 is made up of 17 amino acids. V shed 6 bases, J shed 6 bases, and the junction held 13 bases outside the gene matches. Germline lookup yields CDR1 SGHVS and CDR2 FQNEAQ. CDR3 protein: CASRHRLAGGDRGEQYF. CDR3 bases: TGTGCCAGCAGACACCGACTAGCGGGAGGGGATAGGGGCGAGCAGTACTTC.

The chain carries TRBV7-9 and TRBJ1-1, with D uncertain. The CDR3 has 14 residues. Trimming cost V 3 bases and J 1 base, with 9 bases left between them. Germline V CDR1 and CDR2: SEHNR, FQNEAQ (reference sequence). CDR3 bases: TGTGCCAGCAGCTTCCGGTCTGGGAACACTGAAGCTTTCTTT. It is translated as CASSFRSGNTEAFF.

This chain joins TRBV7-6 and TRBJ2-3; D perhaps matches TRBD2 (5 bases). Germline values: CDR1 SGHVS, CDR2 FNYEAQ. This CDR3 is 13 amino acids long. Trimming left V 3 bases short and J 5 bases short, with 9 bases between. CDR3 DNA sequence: TGTGCCAGCAGCTTGGAACGGGGAGATACGCAGTATTTT. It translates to CASSLERGDTQYF.